Below, 2 T cell receptor beta chains from the same sample are listed, as sequenced in a study of breast tumors, draining lymph nodes, adjacent tissues. Samples came from axillary lymph nodes draining the breast cancer. TCRdb independently ran MiXCR on the multiplex PCR reads; one entry per CDR3 protein. The sample comprises some 200,000 distinct CDR3 sequences, 31% of which are singletons, and approximately 4.3% rests with the top ten. The sequenced sample was axillary lymph node tissue. Receptors originate from a female donor with breast cancer. Some clones in this sample may be carry-over from other donors' samples.

The rearrangement joins TRBV6-4 to TRBJ2-3; TRBD2 agrees at 12 bases. V dropped 6 bases and J dropped 3; count of bases not matched to a gene: 4. Germline-derived CDR1 and CDR2 are MRHNA and SNTAGT. This CDR3 is built from 15 residues. CDR3 nucleotides: TGTGCCAGCAGGACTAGCGGGGGTTTGACAGATACGCAGTATTTT. Protein: CASRTSGGLTDTQYF.

CDR3 loop: CASDGGGNNEKLFF. CDR3 nucleotide sequence: TGTGCCTCGGACGGCGGAGGGAATAATGAAAAACTGTTTTTT. The gene calls are TRBV30 and TRBJ1-4; D not certain. Germline CDR1 is GTSNPN and CDR2 is SVGIG (reference sequence). CDR3 length: 14 residues. V lost 7 bases and J lost 4, with 16 bases in between.